The sequence of this T cell receptor beta chain was determined in a study of blood T cell repertoires in COVID-19. Study background: Researchers got acute and convalescent COVID-19 samples from the United States, Italy and Spain.

The V end lost 0 bases, the J end lost 4 bases, and 10 bases lay between the germline ends. The CDR3 extends over 14 amino acids. The germline V gene has CDR1 MNHEY and CDR2 SVGAGI. Assay: immunoSEQ multiplex PCR; the TCRdb copy retains only in-frame clones and omits some. The sample yields under 30,000 clones, just over 90% seen once. The chain is built from TRBV6-5 and TRBJ2-7; unclear D gene. The sequenced sample consisted of peripheral blood. The receptor's source is a man aged 50 to 59 with active COVID-19. CDR3 coding DNA: TGTGCCAGCAGTTACTCGAATCCCCAGTACGAGCAGTACTTC. Amino acid sequence: CASSYSNPQYEQYF.